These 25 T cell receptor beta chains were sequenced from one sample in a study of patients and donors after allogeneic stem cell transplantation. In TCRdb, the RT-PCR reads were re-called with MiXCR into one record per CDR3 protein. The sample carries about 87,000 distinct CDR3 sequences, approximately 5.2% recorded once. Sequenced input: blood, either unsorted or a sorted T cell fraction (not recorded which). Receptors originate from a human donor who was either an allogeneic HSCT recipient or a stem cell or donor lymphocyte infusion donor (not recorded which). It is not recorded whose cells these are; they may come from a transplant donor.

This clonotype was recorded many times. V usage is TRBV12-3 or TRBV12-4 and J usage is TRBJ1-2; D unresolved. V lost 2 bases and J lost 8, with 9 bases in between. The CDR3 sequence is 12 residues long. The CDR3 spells CASSLWVGGYTF. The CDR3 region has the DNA TGTGCCAGCAGTTTATGGGTCGGGGGCTACACCTTC.

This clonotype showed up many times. The CDR3 nucleotides are TGTGCCAGCAGAGTTGATAGCGGCCCCTACAATGAGCAGTTCTTC. It yields the protein CASRVDSGPYNEQFF. The V and J genes are TRBV27 and TRBJ2-1, with D possibly being TRBD2 (6 bases). The CDR3 runs 15 residues. V lost 6 bases, J lost 2 bases, and 14 bases lay in between. Per the germline V gene, CDR1 is MNHEY and CDR2 is SMNVEV (reference sequence).

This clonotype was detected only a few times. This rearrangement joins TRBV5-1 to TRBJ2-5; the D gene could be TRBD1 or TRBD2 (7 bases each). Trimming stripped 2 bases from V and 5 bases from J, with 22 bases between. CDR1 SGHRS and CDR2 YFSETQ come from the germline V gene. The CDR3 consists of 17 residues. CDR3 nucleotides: TGCGCCAGCAGCTTATCGTCAGGGGGGGCCAATGCGGAGACCCAGTACTTC. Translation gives CASSLSSGGANAETQYF.

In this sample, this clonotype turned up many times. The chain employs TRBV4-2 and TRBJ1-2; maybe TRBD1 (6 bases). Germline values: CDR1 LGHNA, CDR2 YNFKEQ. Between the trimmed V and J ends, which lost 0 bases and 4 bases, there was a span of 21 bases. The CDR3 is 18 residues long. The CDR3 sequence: CASSQDIGGTSGGYGYTF. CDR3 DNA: TGTGCCAGCAGCCAAGATATAGGGGGGACCTCGGGGGGCTATGGCTACACCTTC.

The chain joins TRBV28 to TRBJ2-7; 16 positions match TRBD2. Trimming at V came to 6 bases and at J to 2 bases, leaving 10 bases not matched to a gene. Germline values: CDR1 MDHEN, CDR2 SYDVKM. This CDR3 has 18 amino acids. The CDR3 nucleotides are TGTGCCAGCAGCCGCCCGGGACTAGCGGGAGGGGCAACCTACGAGCAGTACTTC. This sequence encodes CASSRPGLAGGATYEQYF.

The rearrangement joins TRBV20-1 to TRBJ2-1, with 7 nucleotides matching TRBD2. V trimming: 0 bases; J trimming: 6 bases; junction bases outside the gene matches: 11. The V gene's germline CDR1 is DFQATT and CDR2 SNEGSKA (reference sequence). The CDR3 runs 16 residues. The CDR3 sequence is CSARDRQAGRFNEQFF. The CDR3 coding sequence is TGCAGTGCTAGAGATCGTCAAGCGGGGCGGTTCAATGAGCAGTTCTTC.

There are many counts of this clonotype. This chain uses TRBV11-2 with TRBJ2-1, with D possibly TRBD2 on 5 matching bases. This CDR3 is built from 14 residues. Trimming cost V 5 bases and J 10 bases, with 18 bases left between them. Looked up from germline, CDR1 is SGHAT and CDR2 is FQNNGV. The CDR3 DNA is TGTGCCAGCAGCCTCACAGCGAGCGGCGGGGAGCAGTTCTTC. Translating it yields CASSLTASGGEQFF.

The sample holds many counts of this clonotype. In DNA, the CDR3 is TGTGCCATCAGTGTTGGCGACAATCAGCCCCAGCATTTT. It yields the protein CAISVGDNQPQHF. This sequence joins TRBV10-3 and TRBJ1-5, with D unresolved. Germline CDR1 reads ENHRY; CDR2 reads SYGVKD. This CDR3 contains 13 residues. V was cut by 4 bases and J by 3 bases, with 7 bases left in between.

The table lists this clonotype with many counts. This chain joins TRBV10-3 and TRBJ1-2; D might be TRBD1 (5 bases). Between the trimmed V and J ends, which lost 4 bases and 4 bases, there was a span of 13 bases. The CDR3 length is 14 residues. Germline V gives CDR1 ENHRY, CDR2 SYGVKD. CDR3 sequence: CAISVTDSVYGYTF. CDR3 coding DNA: TGTGCCATCAGTGTGACAGATTCCGTCTATGGCTACACCTTC.

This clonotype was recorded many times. The CDR3 here is CASKPTGDDYEQYF. Here the CDR3 DNA reads TGCGCCAGCAAACCGACAGGGGACGACTACGAGCAGTACTTC. The V gene is TRBV5-1, the J gene TRBJ2-7; 8 positions agree with TRBD1. This CDR3 has 14 residues. The germline gives CDR1 SGHRS, CDR2 YFSETQ. The junction had 8 bases not matched to a gene; V was cut back by 6 bases and J by 3 bases. Filled out from reference TRBV5-1 and TRBJ2-7, the complete variable domain reads KAGVTQTPRYLIKTRGQQVTLSCSPISGHRSVSWYQQTPGQGLQFLFEYFSETQRNKGNFPGRFSGRQFSNSRSEMNVSTLELGDSALYLCASKPTGDDYEQYFGPGTRLTVT.

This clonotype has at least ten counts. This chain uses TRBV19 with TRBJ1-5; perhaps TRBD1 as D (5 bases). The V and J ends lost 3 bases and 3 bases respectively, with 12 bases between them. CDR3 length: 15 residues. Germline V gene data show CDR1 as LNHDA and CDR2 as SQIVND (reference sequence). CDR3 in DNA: TGTGCCAGTAGTATGTTTCCAGGGATCAATCAGCCCCAGCATTTT. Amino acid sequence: CASSMFPGINQPQHF.

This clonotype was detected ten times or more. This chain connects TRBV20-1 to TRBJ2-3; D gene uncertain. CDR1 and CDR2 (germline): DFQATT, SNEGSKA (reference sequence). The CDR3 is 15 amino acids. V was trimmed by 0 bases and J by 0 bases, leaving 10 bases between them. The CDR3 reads CSARDPEKSTDTQYF. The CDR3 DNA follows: TGCAGTGCTAGAGATCCAGAGAAGAGCACAGATACGCAGTATTTT.

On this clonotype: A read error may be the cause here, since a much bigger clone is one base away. CDR3 DNA sequence: TGTGCCAGCAGCACCGGGACAGGGGCCCTGGGGGAGTCCCAGTACTTC. It yields the protein CASSTGTGALGESQYF. The genes are TRBV9 and TRBJ2-5; TRBD1 matches at 10 bases. The CDR3 is made up of 16 amino acids. Trimming took 4 bases from V and 9 from J; bases not matched to a gene: 15. Germline V gives CDR1 SGDLS, CDR2 YYNGEE.

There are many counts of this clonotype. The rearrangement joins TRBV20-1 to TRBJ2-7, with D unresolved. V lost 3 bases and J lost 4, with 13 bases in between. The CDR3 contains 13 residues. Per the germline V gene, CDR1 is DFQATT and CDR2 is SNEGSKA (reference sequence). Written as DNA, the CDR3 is TGCAGTGCTAGTCTCGACCCAGAATACGAGCAGTACTTC. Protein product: CSASLDPEYEQYF.

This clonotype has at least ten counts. The CDR3 DNA is TGTGCCAGCAGTTTATTGGCTAGCGGGAGGGGTGAGCAGTACTTC. Translating gives CASSLLASGRGEQYF. The gene calls are TRBV28 and TRBJ2-7, with 12 bases that match TRBD2. CDR1 MDHEN and CDR2 SYDVKM come from the germline V gene. This CDR3 is built from 15 residues. V was pared by 1 base and J by 7 bases, with 5 bases of the junction left unmatched.

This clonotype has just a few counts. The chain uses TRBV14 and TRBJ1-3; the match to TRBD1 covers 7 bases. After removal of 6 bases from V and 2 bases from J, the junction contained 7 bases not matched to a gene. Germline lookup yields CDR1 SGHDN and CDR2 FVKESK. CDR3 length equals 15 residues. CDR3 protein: CASSIQRGPGNTIYF. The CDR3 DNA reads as TGTGCCAGCAGTATACAGAGGGGGCCTGGAAACACCATATATTTT. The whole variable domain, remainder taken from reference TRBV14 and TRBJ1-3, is EAGVTQFPSHSVIEKGQTVTLRCDPISGHDNLYWYRRVMGKEIKFLLHFVKESKQDESGMPNNRFLAERTGGTYSTLKVQPAELEDSGVYFCASSIQRGPGNTIYFGEGSWLTVV.

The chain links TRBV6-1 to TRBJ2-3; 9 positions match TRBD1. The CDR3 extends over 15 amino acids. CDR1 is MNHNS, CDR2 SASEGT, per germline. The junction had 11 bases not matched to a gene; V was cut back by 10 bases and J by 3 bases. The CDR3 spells CATLWTGDGTDTQYF. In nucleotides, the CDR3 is TGTGCCACCCTATGGACAGGGGACGGGACAGATACGCAGTATTTT.

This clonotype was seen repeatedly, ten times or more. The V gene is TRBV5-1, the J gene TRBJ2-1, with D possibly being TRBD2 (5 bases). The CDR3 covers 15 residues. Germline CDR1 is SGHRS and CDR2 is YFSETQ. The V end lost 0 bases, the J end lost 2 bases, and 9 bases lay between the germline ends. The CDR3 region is CASSLGGSTYNEQFF. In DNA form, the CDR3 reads TGCGCCAGCAGCTTGGGAGGGAGTACCTACAATGAGCAGTTCTTC.

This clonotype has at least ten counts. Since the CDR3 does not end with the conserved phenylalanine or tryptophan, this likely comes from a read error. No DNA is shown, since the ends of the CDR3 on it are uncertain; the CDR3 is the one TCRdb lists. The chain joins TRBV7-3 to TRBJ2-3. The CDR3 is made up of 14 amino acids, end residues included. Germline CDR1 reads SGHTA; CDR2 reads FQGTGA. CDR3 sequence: CASSSQVTGTDTQY.

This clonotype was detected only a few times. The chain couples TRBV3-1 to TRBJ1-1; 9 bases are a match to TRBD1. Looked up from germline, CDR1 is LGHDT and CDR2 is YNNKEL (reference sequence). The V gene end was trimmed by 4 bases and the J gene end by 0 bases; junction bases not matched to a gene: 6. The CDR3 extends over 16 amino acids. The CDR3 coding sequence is TGTGCCAGCAGCCCCGGACAGGGGAGAGTGAACACTGAAGCTTTCTTT. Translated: CASSPGQGRVNTEAFF.

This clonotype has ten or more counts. The CDR3 bases are TGTGCCAGCAGTTTAGGAGTCTGGGGCCTAACTAATGAAAAACTGTTTTTT. Amino acids: CASSLGVWGLTNEKLFF. The rearrangement links TRBV28 to TRBJ1-4, with D possibly being TRBD1 (5 bases). From germline, CDR1 is MDHEN and CDR2 SYDVKM. Trimming shortened V by 2 bases and J by 1 base, and 14 bases separated the two germline ends. The CDR3 totals 17 residues.

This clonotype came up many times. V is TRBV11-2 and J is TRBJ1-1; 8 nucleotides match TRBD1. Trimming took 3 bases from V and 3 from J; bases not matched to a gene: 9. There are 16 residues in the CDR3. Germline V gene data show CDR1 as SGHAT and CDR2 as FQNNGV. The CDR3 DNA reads TGTGCCAGCAGCTTTTACAGGGGGGATGTGTACACTGAAGCTTTCTTT. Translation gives CASSFYRGDVYTEAFF.

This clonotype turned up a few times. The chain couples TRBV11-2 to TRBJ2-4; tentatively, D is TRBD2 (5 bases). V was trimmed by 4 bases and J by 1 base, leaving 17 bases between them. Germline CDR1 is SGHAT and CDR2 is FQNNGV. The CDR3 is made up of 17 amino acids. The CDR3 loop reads CASSSPGGVFAKNIQYF. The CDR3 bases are TGTGCCAGCAGCTCCCCCGGAGGCGTATTCGCCAAAAACATTCAGTACTTC. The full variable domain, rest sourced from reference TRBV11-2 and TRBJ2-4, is EAGVAQSPRYKIIEKRQSVAFWCNPISGHATLYWYQQILGQGPKLLIQFQNNGVVDDSQLPKDRFSAERLKGVDSTLKIQPAKLEDSAVYLCASSSPGGVFAKNIQYFGAGTRLSVL.

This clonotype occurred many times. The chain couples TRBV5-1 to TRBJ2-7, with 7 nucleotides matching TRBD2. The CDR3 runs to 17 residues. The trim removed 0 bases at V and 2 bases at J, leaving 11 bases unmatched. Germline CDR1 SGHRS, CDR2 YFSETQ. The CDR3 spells CASSLGDLLGTTYEQYF. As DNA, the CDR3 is TGCGCCAGCAGCTTGGGGGATTTGCTAGGGACTACCTACGAGCAGTACTTC.

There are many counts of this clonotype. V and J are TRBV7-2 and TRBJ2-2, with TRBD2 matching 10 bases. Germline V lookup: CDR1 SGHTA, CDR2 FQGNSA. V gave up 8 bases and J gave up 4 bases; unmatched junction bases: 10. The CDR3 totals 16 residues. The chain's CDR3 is CASYGGAGGLTGELFF. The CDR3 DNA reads TGTGCCAGCTACGGGGGAGCGGGGGGGCTCACCGGGGAGCTGTTTTTT.